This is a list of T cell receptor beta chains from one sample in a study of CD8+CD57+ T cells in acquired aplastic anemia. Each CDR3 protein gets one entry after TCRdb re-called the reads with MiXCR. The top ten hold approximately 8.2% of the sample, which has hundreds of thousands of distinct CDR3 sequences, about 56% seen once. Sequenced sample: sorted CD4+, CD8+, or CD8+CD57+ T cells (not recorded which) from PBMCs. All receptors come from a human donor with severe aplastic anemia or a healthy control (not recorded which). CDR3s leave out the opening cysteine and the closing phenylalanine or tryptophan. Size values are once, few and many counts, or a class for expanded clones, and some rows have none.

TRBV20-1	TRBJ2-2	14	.	SASKGQGINTGELF
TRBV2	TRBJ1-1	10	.	ASSEAPRGAF
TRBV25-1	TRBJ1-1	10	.	ASRTGSGEAF
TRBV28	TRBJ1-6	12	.	ASSPPLDGRPLH
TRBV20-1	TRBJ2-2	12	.	SASLSGSVGELF
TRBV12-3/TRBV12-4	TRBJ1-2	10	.	ASSSFGQGQP
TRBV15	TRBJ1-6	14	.	ATSIITGGLNSPLH
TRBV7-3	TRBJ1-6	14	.	ASSPGGQGGTSPLH
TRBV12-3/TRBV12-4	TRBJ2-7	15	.	ASSPPSGHLGRHEQY
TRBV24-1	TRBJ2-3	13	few	ATSESGGITDTQY
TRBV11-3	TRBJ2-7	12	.	ASSLVGQGGEQY
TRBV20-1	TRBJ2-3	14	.	SARDLGRAGTDTQY
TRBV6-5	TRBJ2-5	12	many	ASSYSRNQETQY
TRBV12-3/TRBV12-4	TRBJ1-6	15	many	ASGERTANTYNSPLH
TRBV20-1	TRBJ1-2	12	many	SASPRTGHRGYT
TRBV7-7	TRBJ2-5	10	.	ASSLAVETRY
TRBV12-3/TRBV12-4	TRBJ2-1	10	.	ASELEANEQF
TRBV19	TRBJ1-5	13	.	ASRVGQFSNQPQH
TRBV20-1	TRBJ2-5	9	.	SASRKETQY
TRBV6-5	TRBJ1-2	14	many	ASSSPGQESNYGYT
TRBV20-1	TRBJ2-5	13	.	SASLDRGRTETQY
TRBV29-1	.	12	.	SVGTGGPSYEQY
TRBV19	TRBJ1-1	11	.	ASRGITSAEAF
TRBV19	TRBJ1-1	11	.	ASSIGQGGEAF
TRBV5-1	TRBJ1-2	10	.	ASSPPRDGYT
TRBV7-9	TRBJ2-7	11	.	ASSLVGGREQY
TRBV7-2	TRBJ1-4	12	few	ASSLTGSDEKLF
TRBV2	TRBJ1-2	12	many	ASSGTGRNYGYT
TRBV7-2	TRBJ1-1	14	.	ASSPYGFLINTEAF
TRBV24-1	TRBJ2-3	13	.	ATSDMTGVGNTQY
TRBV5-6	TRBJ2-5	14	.	ASSWTSGGPRETQY
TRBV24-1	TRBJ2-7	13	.	ATSDPQNGIYEQY